This record concerns one TCR beta chain sequence. Antigen unknown. These data come from a study of cytotoxic CD8 clonotypes in ibrutinib-treated CLL. The overall study: Partial response occurred in roughly 25 patients and complete response in 2; at median approximately 65 months, around 14 remained remitted and roughly twelve progressed.

CDR3 length: 15 amino acids. Germline assignment: CDR1 SGHRS and CDR2 YFSETQ. Trimming took 2 bases from V and 0 from J, leaving 6 bases between them. Data came from immunoSEQ multiplex PCR; TCRdb stores just in-frame clones and leaves some out. The sample shows some 28,000 clones, around three fifths of them seen only once. Study results and limitations: Sample timing was unmatched between remission and later-progressing patients; lymph nodes unstudied. The study found public clonotypes uncommon, contracting or stable on treatment. Clonality was elevated at ibrutinib response and had returned toward baseline at progression.

The material was PBMCs, obtained before ibrutinib treatment. The receptor comes from a human donor with chronic lymphocytic leukemia. The gene calls are TRBV5-1 and TRBJ1-6; D remains unclear. In DNA form, the CDR3 reads TGCGCCAGCAGCTTTGGGCACTCCTATAATTCACCCCTCCACTTT. Translating it yields CASSFGHSYNSPLHF. The full variable domain, completed using reference TRBV5-1 and TRBJ1-6, is KAGVTQTPRYLIKTRGQQVTLSCSPISGHRSVSWYQQTPGQGLQFLFEYFSETQRNKGNFPGRFSGRQFSNSRSEMNVSTLELGDSALYLCASSFGHSYNSPLHFGNGTRLTVT.